This T cell receptor beta chain appears in the sequencing data of a study of technical replicates of blood from a handful of donors. The method was immunoSEQ multiplex PCR; TCRdb's version includes in-frame clones alone and lacks a portion of them. The table includes about 15,000 clones, around 87% detected once. Germline V CDR1 and CDR2: MNHEY, SVGAGI. This CDR3 is 13 amino acids long. With 0 bases removed from V and 5 bases from J, the gap between germline ends came to 5 bases. Sample: PBMCs. V and J are TRBV6-5 and TRBJ1-5, with D possibly TRBD1 on 5 matching bases. The receptor comes from a human donor in good health. The CDR3 sequence is CASSYSGDQPQHF. The CDR3 bases are TGTGCCAGCAGTTACTCAGGGGATCAGCCCCAGCATTTT.